These T cell receptor beta chains were read from a single sample in a study of T-cell memory formation after mild COVID-19. TCRdb analysed the 5' RACE reads with MiXCR anew, one entry per CDR3 protein. The sample lists fewer than 350,000 distinct CDR3 sequences; about a sixth were seen once. The sample was PBMCs or a T cell subset sorted from them (not recorded which). The origin of the receptors is a man younger than 35 who had mild COVID-19 (a few samples of this study predate the infection). Cell type and time point are not known. CDR3s include the opening cysteine and the closing phenylalanine or tryptophan. D genes are given only for firm matches. Clone size is stated in some rows and not others, as once, few, many or a class when expanded.

clone size: .
CDR3 length: 12
D gene: .
J gene: TRBJ1-2
V gene: TRBV2
CDR3 protein: CASIHGRYGYTF
CDR3 DNA: TGTGCCAGCATCCATGGACGGTATGGCTACACCTTC

clone size: .
CDR3 length: 15
D gene: TRBD2
J gene: TRBJ2-5
V gene: TRBV7-2
CDR3 protein: CASSRGLGEQETQYF
CDR3 DNA: TGTGCCAGCAGCCGAGGACTAGGGGAACAAGAGACCCAGTACTTC

clone size: .
CDR3 length: 14
D gene: TRBD1
J gene: TRBJ1-1
V gene: TRBV6-2/TRBV6-3
CDR3 protein: CASRAGQGNTEAFF
CDR3 DNA: TGTGCCAGCAGGGCGGGACAGGGGAACACTGAAGCTTTCTTT

clone size: .
CDR3 length: 14
D gene: .
J gene: TRBJ2-3
V gene: TRBV5-5
CDR3 protein: CASSAQWGTDTQYF
CDR3 DNA: TGTGCCAGCAGCGCCCAATGGGGCACAGATACGCAGTATTTT

clone size: .
CDR3 length: 12
D gene: .
J gene: TRBJ2-7
V gene: TRBV25-1
CDR3 protein: CASREYGDEQYF
CDR3 DNA: TGTGCCAGCAGGGAATACGGGGACGAGCAGTACTTC

clone size: many
CDR3 length: 15
D gene: TRBD1
J gene: TRBJ2-5
V gene: TRBV7-7
CDR3 protein: CASSSGQGGQETQYF
CDR3 DNA: TGTGCTAGCAGCTCGGGACAGGGAGGCCAAGAGACCCAGTACTTC

clone size: .
CDR3 length: 14
D gene: TRBD1
J gene: TRBJ2-7
V gene: TRBV11-2
CDR3 protein: CASTWDRLTYEQYF
CDR3 DNA: TGTGCCAGCACCTGGGACAGGCTGACCTACGAGCAGTACTTC

clone size: few
CDR3 length: 16
D gene: TRBD1
J gene: TRBJ1-1
V gene: TRBV7-2
CDR3 protein: CASSLMGQPTNTEAFF
CDR3 DNA: TGTGCCAGCAGCTTGATGGGACAGCCGACGAACACTGAAGCTTTCTTT

clone size: few
CDR3 length: 13
D gene: TRBD2
J gene: TRBJ2-2
V gene: TRBV28
CDR3 protein: CASNGGDTGELFF
CDR3 DNA: TGTGCCAGCAACGGGGGGGACACCGGGGAGCTGTTTTTT

clone size: few
CDR3 length: 15
D gene: TRBD1
J gene: TRBJ2-7
V gene: TRBV5-1
CDR3 protein: CASSLARDRGYEQYF
CDR3 DNA: TGCGCCAGCAGCTTGGCCCGGGACAGGGGTTACGAGCAGTACTTC

clone size: .
CDR3 length: 15
D gene: .
J gene: TRBJ2-3
V gene: TRBV18
CDR3 protein: CASSRGQGDTDTQYF
CDR3 DNA: TGTGCCAGCTCGCGGGGGCAGGGAGACACAGATACGCAGTATTTT

clone size: few
CDR3 length: 15
D gene: .
J gene: TRBJ2-3
V gene: TRBV7-2
CDR3 protein: CASSLGAFLTDTQYF
CDR3 DNA: TGTGCCAGCAGCTTAGGGGCCTTCCTCACAGATACGCAGTATTTT

clone size: few
CDR3 length: 17
D gene: TRBD2
J gene: TRBJ2-6
V gene: TRBV4-1
CDR3 protein: CASSLSWRGAGANVLTF
CDR3 DNA: TGCGCCAGCAGCCTCAGCTGGCGGGGGGCTGGGGCCAACGTCCTGACTTTC

clone size: many
CDR3 length: 11
D gene: .
J gene: TRBJ2-7
V gene: TRBV6-5
CDR3 protein: CATRSSYEQYF
CDR3 DNA: TGTGCCACCCGGAGCTCCTACGAGCAGTACTTC

clone size: few
CDR3 length: 15
D gene: .
J gene: TRBJ2-3
V gene: TRBV9
CDR3 protein: CASSVFGQPTDTQYF
CDR3 DNA: TGTGCCAGCAGCGTATTCGGACAGCCCACAGATACGCAGTATTTT

clone size: few
CDR3 length: 13
D gene: .
J gene: TRBJ1-1
V gene: TRBV6-2/TRBV6-3
CDR3 protein: CASSYGTGTEAFF
CDR3 DNA: TGTGCCAGCAGTTACGGAACAGGGACTGAAGCTTTCTTT

clone size: many
CDR3 length: 17
D gene: TRBD2
J gene: TRBJ2-3
V gene: TRBV10-3
CDR3 protein: CAISESTSEKYTDTQYF
CDR3 DNA: TGTGCCATCAGTGAGTCAACTAGCGAGAAATACACAGATACGCAGTATTTT

clone size: .
CDR3 length: 11
D gene: .
J gene: TRBJ1-2
V gene: TRBV29-1
CDR3 protein: CSVGTNYGYTF
CDR3 DNA: TGCAGCGTTGGTACTAACTATGGCTACACCTTC

clone size: few
CDR3 length: 13
D gene: .
J gene: TRBJ2-5
V gene: TRBV7-2
CDR3 protein: CASLRWGQETQYF
CDR3 DNA: TGTGCCAGCCTCCGGTGGGGCCAAGAGACCCAGTACTTC

clone size: .
CDR3 length: 13
D gene: .
J gene: TRBJ1-1
V gene: TRBV9
CDR3 protein: CASSPHQNTEAFF
CDR3 DNA: TGTGCCAGCAGCCCCCATCAAAACACTGAAGCTTTCTTT

clone size: few
CDR3 length: 17
D gene: .
J gene: TRBJ2-1
V gene: TRBV7-9
CDR3 protein: CASSPNQGFSSYNEQFF
CDR3 DNA: TGTGCCAGCAGCCCAAACCAGGGGTTCAGCTCCTACAATGAGCAGTTCTTC

clone size: many
CDR3 length: 14
D gene: .
J gene: TRBJ1-6
V gene: TRBV5-1
CDR3 protein: CASSLGDYNSPLHF
CDR3 DNA: TGCGCCAGCAGCTTGGGGGATTATAATTCACCCCTCCACTTT

clone size: many
CDR3 length: 13
D gene: TRBD2
J gene: TRBJ2-5
V gene: TRBV12-3/TRBV12-4
CDR3 protein: CASSRRGEETQYF
CDR3 DNA: TGTGCCAGCAGCCGGCGGGGGGAAGAGACCCAGTACTTC

clone size: .
CDR3 length: 15
D gene: .
J gene: TRBJ2-6
V gene: TRBV10-2
CDR3 protein: CASSENLSGANVLTF
CDR3 DNA: TGCGCCAGCAGTGAGAACCTCTCTGGGGCCAACGTCCTGACTTTC

clone size: few
CDR3 length: 15
D gene: TRBD1
J gene: TRBJ2-7
V gene: TRBV4-3
CDR3 protein: CASSQGQGGAYEQYF
CDR3 DNA: TGCGCCAGCAGCCAGGGACAGGGGGGAGCCTACGAGCAGTACTTC

clone size: few
CDR3 length: 15
D gene: .
J gene: TRBJ2-6
V gene: TRBV7-9
CDR3 protein: CASSVRRPGANVLTF
CDR3 DNA: TGTGCCAGCAGCGTGCGCCGTCCTGGGGCCAACGTCCTGACTTTC

clone size: few
CDR3 length: 14
D gene: .
J gene: TRBJ2-7
V gene: TRBV20-1
CDR3 protein: CSAPYPGGLREQYF
CDR3 DNA: TGCAGTGCCCCGTATCCGGGCGGTCTCAGGGAGCAGTACTTC

clone size: .
CDR3 length: 14
D gene: TRBD1
J gene: TRBJ2-7
V gene: TRBV5-1
CDR3 protein: CASSRTTGAAEQYF
CDR3 DNA: TGCGCCAGCAGCCGGACGACAGGGGCGGCCGAGCAGTACTTC

clone size: few
CDR3 length: 15
D gene: TRBD1
J gene: TRBJ2-2
V gene: TRBV5-1
CDR3 protein: CASTRGQTNTGELFF
CDR3 DNA: TGCGCCAGCACAAGGGGACAGACGAACACCGGGGAGCTGTTTTTT

clone size: .
CDR3 length: 13
D gene: TRBD2
J gene: TRBJ2-3
V gene: TRBV7-9
CDR3 protein: CAGEGRSLDTQYF
CDR3 DNA: TGTGCCGGGGAGGGGCGTTCCCTCGATACGCAGTATTTT

clone size: .
CDR3 length: 17
D gene: TRBD1
J gene: TRBJ1-2
V gene: TRBV6-6
CDR3 protein: CASSYTPWDREGYGYTF
CDR3 DNA: TGTGCCAGCAGTTATACCCCGTGGGACAGGGAAGGCTATGGCTACACCTTC

clone size: .
CDR3 length: 14
D gene: .
J gene: TRBJ2-3
V gene: TRBV2
CDR3 protein: CARLNRGLTDTQYF
CDR3 DNA: TGTGCCAGACTGAACAGGGGACTCACAGATACGCAGTATTTT

clone size: .
CDR3 length: 14
D gene: .
J gene: TRBJ2-5
V gene: TRBV5-4
CDR3 protein: CASSLDGYKETQYF
CDR3 DNA: TGTGCCAGCAGCTTGGACGGGTATAAAGAGACCCAGTACTTC

clone size: few
CDR3 length: 17
D gene: TRBD1
J gene: TRBJ2-2
V gene: TRBV4-1
CDR3 protein: CASSQVLGTGDTGELFF
CDR3 DNA: TGCGCCAGCAGCCAAGTTTTGGGGACAGGGGACACCGGGGAGCTGTTTTTT

clone size: few
CDR3 length: 15
D gene: .
J gene: TRBJ2-7
V gene: TRBV4-2
CDR3 protein: CASSPGSWTSYEQYF
CDR3 DNA: TGTGCCAGCAGCCCGGGAAGCTGGACGTCCTACGAGCAGTACTTC

clone size: .
CDR3 length: 13
D gene: TRBD1
J gene: TRBJ1-4
V gene: TRBV9
CDR3 protein: CASSGQGGEKLFF
CDR3 DNA: TGTGCCAGCAGCGGACAGGGCGGCGAAAAACTGTTTTTT

clone size: .
CDR3 length: 13
D gene: TRBD1
J gene: TRBJ2-5
V gene: TRBV7-8
CDR3 protein: CASSPGQGGTQYF
CDR3 DNA: TGTGCCAGCAGCCCAGGACAGGGTGGGACCCAGTACTTC

clone size: .
CDR3 length: 13
D gene: .
J gene: TRBJ2-7
V gene: TRBV2
CDR3 protein: CGGGSRPTYEQYF
CDR3 DNA: TGTGGCGGAGGGAGCAGACCGACCTACGAGCAGTACTTC